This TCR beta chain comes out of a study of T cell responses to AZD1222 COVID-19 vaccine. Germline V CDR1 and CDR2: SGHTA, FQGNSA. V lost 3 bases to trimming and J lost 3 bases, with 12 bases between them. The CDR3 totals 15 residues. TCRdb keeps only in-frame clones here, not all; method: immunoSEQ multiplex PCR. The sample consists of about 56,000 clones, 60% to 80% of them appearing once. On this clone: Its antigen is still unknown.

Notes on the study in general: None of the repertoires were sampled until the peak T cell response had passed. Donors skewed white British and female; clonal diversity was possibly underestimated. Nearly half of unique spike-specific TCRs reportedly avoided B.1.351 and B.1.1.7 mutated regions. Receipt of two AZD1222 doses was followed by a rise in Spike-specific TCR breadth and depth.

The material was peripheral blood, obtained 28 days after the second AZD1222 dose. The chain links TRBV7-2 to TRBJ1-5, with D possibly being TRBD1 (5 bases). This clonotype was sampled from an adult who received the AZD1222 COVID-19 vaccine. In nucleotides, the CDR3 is TGTGCCAGCAGCTTCACCGGGGGGTTCAATCAGCCCCAGCATTTT. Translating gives CASSFTGGFNQPQHF.